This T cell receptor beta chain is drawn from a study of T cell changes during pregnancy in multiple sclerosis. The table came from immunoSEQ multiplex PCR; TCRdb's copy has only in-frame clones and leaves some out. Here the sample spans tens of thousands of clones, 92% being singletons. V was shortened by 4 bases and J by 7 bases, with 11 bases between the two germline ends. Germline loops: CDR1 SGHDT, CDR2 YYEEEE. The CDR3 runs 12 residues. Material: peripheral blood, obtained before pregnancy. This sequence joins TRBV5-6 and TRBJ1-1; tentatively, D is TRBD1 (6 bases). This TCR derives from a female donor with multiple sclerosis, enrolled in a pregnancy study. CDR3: CASSPADSEAFF. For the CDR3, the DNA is TGTGCCAGCAGCCCTGCGGACAGTGAAGCTTTCTTT.